Below, one TCR beta chain is given with its context. The sample comes from a study of T cell repertoires in cytomegalovirus infection. On the study more broadly: Public TCR beta signatures marked donors with CMV infection and the matching HLA.

TCRdb re-analysed the reads in MiXCR, keeping a single row per CDR3 protein. The sample includes roughly 200,000 distinct CDR3 sequences, about 18% of them seen just once. The CDR3 totals 10 residues. Trimming pared 6 bases from V and 6 bases from J, leaving 8 bases between. CDR1 is DFQATT, CDR2 SNEGSKA, per germline (reference sequence). The TCR was taken from a human donor in good health (CMV status not recorded). Some clones in this sample may be carry-over from other donors' samples. The sample was CD8+ T cells from PBMCs. The rearrangement joins TRBV20-1 to TRBJ1-2; the D is unclear. Here the CDR3 reads CSAAANGYTF. In nucleotides, the CDR3 is TGCAGTGCGGCCGCGAATGGCTACACCTTC.